Below, 11 T cell receptor beta chains from the same sample are listed, as sequenced in a study of T cell responses to AZD1222 COVID-19 vaccine. Profiled with immunoSEQ multiplex PCR; TCRdb holds only in-frame clones, not every one. The table records 150,000 to 200,000 clones, 92% of them present only once. Sample: peripheral blood, taken 28 days after the second AZD1222 dose. The receptor set was obtained from an adult who received the AZD1222 COVID-19 vaccine.

This clone showed up just a few times. This rearrangement joins TRBV6-1 to TRBJ1-6; tentatively, D is TRBD1 (5 bases). The CDR3 sequence is 17 residues long. The germline V gene has CDR1 MNHNS and CDR2 SASEGT. V lost 0 bases and J 8 bases, leaving 17 bases between the germline ends. This CDR3 is CASSEAIGAGYYSPLHF. The CDR3 nucleotides read TGTGCCAGCAGTGAAGCGATTGGGGCCGGATATTATTCACCCCTCCACTTT.

In its sample, this clone was seen once. V gene TRBV2 combines with J gene TRBJ1-2; TRBD1 agrees at 8 bases. Trimming removed 7 bases from V and 6 bases from J; junction bases left unmatched: 10. The CDR3 runs to 14 residues. Germline CDR1 is SNHLY and CDR2 is FYNNEI. For the CDR3, the DNA is TGTGCCAGCACGCGAAGACAGGGGTTTGATGGCTACACCTTC. Residues: CASTRRQGFDGYTF.

V and J are TRBV9 and TRBJ1-3, with unresolved D. CDR1 and CDR2 from the germline V gene are SGDLS and YYNGEE. The CDR3 is made up of 16 amino acids. V lost 0 bases and J 2 bases, leaving 12 bases between the germline ends. CDR3 sequence (DNA): TGTGCCAGCAGCGTAGGGCTGGAGACGGCTGGAAACACCATATATTTT. Amino acids: CASSVGLETAGNTIYF.

This rearrangement joins TRBV5-8 to TRBJ2-1, with no clear D. Germline loops: CDR1 SGHTS, CDR2 YDEGEE. This CDR3 has 15 residues. The germline V and J ends were trimmed by 0 bases and 6 bases, with 13 bases remaining between them. The CDR3 sequence: CASSLAGGRSNEQFF. CDR3 DNA sequence: TGTGCCAGCAGCTTGGCAGGTGGCAGGAGCAATGAGCAGTTCTTC.

This chain connects TRBV19 to TRBJ2-2; D is unresolved. CDR1 is LNHDA, CDR2 SQIVND, per germline (reference sequence). V was pared by 5 bases and J by 3 bases, with 7 bases between. CDR3 length: 13 amino acids. The CDR3 loop is CASSRFDTGELFF. The CDR3 DNA is TGTGCCAGTAGTCGGTTTGACACCGGGGAGCTGTTTTTT. The full variable domain, in which reference TRBV19 and TRBJ2-2 provide the parts outside the CDR3, is DGGITQSPKYLFRKEGQNVTLSCEQNLNHDAMYWYRQDPGQGLRLIYYSQIVNDFQKGDIAEGYSVSREKKESFPLTVTSAQKNPTAFYLCASSRFDTGELFFGEGSRLTVL.

J is TRBJ2-7 and V is TRBV5-8; D is undetermined. With 2 bases removed from V and 4 bases from J, the gap between germline ends came to 16 bases. Germline V gives CDR1 SGHTS, CDR2 YDEGEE. This CDR3 spans 15 amino acids. Written as DNA, the CDR3 is TGTGCCAGCAGCTTTAGTGAAGTGGAATTGTACGAGCAGTACTTC. This translates into CASSFSEVELYEQYF. The full variable domain, rest sourced from reference TRBV5-8 and TRBJ2-7, is EAGVTQSPTHLIKTRGQQATLRCSPISGHTSVYWYQQALGLGLQFLLWYDEGEERNRGNFPPRFSGRQFPNYSSELNVNALELEDSALYLCASSFSEVELYEQYFGPGTRLTVT.

The rearrangement uses TRBV7-8 and TRBJ1-5; no firm D call. The length of the CDR3 is 18 residues. V dropped 2 bases and J dropped 0 bases, with 17 bases sitting between them. From germline, CDR1 is SGHVS and CDR2 FQNEAQ. The CDR3 DNA is TGTGCCAGCAGCTTAAGGGCTCCTTCTGGTTTTAGCAATCAGCCCCAGCATTTT. Translating it yields CASSLRAPSGFSNQPQHF.

The chain employs TRBV5-1 and TRBJ1-2, with D perhaps TRBD1 (6 bases). V was cut by 4 bases and J by 6 bases, with 13 bases left in between. The CDR3 is 13 amino acids. Germline V gene sequence: CDR1 SGHRS, CDR2 YFSETQ. The CDR3 DNA is TGCGCCAGCAGCCTTAACAGGGTGGATGGCTACACCTTC. Translated: CASSLNRVDGYTF.

The rearrangement uses TRBV11-2 and TRBJ2-1; D remains ambiguous. In germline, CDR1 is SGHAT, CDR2 FQNNGV. The CDR3 is 13 amino acids. V shed 5 bases and J shed 7 bases, with 12 bases lying between them. The CDR3 nucleotides are TGTGCCAGCAGCCCTGTGCATAGGAATGAGCAGTTCTTC. The encoded protein is CASSPVHRNEQFF.

The chain links TRBV20-1 to TRBJ1-1; no clear D gene. Trimming stripped 3 bases from V and 6 bases from J, with 14 bases between. Germline V CDR1 and CDR2: DFQATT, SNEGSKA (reference sequence). This CDR3 spans 13 amino acids. CDR3 in amino acids: CSASQLGYPEAFF. In DNA, the CDR3 is TGCAGTGCTAGTCAACTGGGGTACCCTGAAGCTTTCTTT.

CDR3 in DNA: TGTGCCAGCAGTTACTCAGGGGGTTCAAATCAGCCCCAGCATTTT. Protein sequence: CASSYSGGSNQPQHF. The chain carries TRBV6-5 and TRBJ1-5, with D possibly TRBD1 on 6 matching bases. The CDR3 is made up of 15 amino acids. V was cut by 0 bases and J by 4 bases, with 10 bases left in between. CDR1 MNHEY and CDR2 SVGAGI come from the germline V gene.